The sequence of this T cell receptor (beta chain) was determined in a study of Graves' ophthalmopathy and Graves' hyperthyroidism (dated by TCRdb to 2017 to 2018). Study-level background: Hyperthyroidism was defined as stable when no progression to ophthalmopathy occurred within 18 months of follow-up. In total, around 130 blood samples were TCR-sequenced: around 42 ophthalmopathy, some 75 hyperthyroidism and approximately 17 hyperthyroidism-to-ophthalmopathy patients. The study used TCR beta repertoire signatures to distinguish Graves' ophthalmopathy from Graves' hyperthyroidism and to predict progression to ophthalmopathy. To explore V-J signatures that separate ophthalmopathy from hyperthyroidism, a discovery set of about a hundred patients was enrolled, consisting of under 50 with ophthalmopathy and some 59 with stable hyperthyroidism. T-cell repertoires of thyroid tissue and blood were compared in five or six hyperthyroidism patients. Once sampling was done, hyperthyroidism patients were given methimazole at a starting dose of 30 mg daily, while ophthalmopathy patients were given high-dose intravenous methylprednisolone. The independent validation cohort included about 20 hyperthyroidism patients plus 17 patients who later progressed from hyperthyroidism to ophthalmopathy.

The junction shows trimming of 5 bases on V and 7 bases on J, plus 14 bases between the germline ends. From cysteine to phenylalanine, the CDR3 is 13 amino acids long. Only CDR3 DNA remains: 39 bases, in frame from the first base. This clonotype was recorded a few times. No antigen is known for it. It has no much larger one-base neighbor in the sample; base qualities were not kept. TCR beta CDR3 regions were amplified from RNA transcripts for repertoire sequencing. A first-round RT-PCR used HTBI primers with the Qiagen OneStep RT-PCR kit, followed by a second-round multiplex PCR, size selection and purification. The libraries underwent paired-end sequencing with 100 bp reads on an Illumina HiSeq2000. The source study handled its data this way. SOAPnuke was used for read processing, and reads with adapters, uncalled bases, a mean Phred below 15, or no exact constant-primer or identifier match were discarded. High-quality paired reads were merged with COPE v1.2.5. Unique nucleotide sequences were defined as clonotypes and aligned to IMGT TRB V, D and J references using MiTCR v1.1. Only V-J combinations with frequency above 0.0001 were analysed, covering around 99% of repertoires. For each V-J combination, a TCR clonal expansion and chaos score was defined as F50 clonal expansion divided by the chaos observed in the TCRdist matrix. Welch's t-statistics and random forest were used to reduce features to 10 to 15 V-J combinations, which were fed into a naive Bayes classifier. The similarity between thyroid and blood repertoires was quantified using the Morisita-Horn index. TCRdb cleaned the public reads at Q25 with fastp, built clones with MiXCR and kept in-frame beta chains. For every CDR3 protein sequence, its rows merge into one entry that carries the most common genes and DNA. These V and J calls rely on TCRdb rather than the paper's analysis. The sample contains over a million distinct CDR3 sequences, 36% of them found a single time. The ten largest make up 11% of the sample.

Hyperthyroidism patients were newly diagnosed, were aged 18 to 65 years, and had a disease duration under 2 months. Patients with other autoimmune diseases, uncontrolled infections, pregnancy or lactation were excluded. Clinical symptoms, serum thyroxine, TRAb, thyroid ultrasound and orbital computed tomography were used for diagnosis. Total RNA was extracted using Trizol reagent, and RNA quality was checked on an Agilent 2100 Bioanalyzer. Points the paper makes about the study in general: Most expanded thyroid clonotypes with frequency above 0.001 were also detected in blood, suggesting blood repertoires may reflect the thyroid immune response. In cross-validation, the 13-signature model distinguished ophthalmopathy from stable hyperthyroidism with approximately 85% sensitivity and nearly 82% specificity, and in the test set the corresponding values were approximately 80% and 75%. No statistical method was used to set the sample size in advance, and the investigators knew which group each participant was assigned to. In validation, the model predicted ophthalmopathy progression with 55% to 71% sensitivity and approximately 75% specificity; some twelve predicted patients were CT-confirmed with GO in a median of about 6.1 months.

The source is an adult man with Graves' hyperthyroidism. Recombination joined TRBV12-3 or TRBV12-4 with TRBJ1-1; TRBD1 is a weak D gene call, 5 bases matching. Sequenced material: peripheral blood or thyroid tissue (not recorded which). In nucleotide form, the sequence is TGTGCCAGCAGTCCCCCAGGGAGGGGTGAAGCTTTCTTT. This sequence encodes CASSPPGRGEAFF.